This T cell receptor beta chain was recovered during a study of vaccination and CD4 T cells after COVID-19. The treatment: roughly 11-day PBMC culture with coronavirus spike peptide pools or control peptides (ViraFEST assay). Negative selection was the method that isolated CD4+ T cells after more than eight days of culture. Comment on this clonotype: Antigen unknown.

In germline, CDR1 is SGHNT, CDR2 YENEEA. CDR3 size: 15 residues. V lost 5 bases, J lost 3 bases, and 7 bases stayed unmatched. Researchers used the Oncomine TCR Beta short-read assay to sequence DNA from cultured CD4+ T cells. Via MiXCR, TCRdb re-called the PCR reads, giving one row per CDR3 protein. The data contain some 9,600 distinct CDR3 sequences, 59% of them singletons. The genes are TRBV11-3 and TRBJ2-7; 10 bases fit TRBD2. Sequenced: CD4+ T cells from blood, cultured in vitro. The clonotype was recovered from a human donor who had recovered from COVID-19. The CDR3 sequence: CASSPAGGDFYEQYF. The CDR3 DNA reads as TGTGCCAGCAGCCCAGCGGGAGGGGATTTCTACGAGCAGTACTTC.